The 32 T cell receptor beta chains below come from one sample, sequenced in a study of vaccination and CD4 T cells after COVID-19. MiXCR, applied by TCRdb to the PCR reads, yields one record per CDR3 protein. The sample gives 25,000 or so distinct CDR3 sequences, 45% to 55% of which show up once; 0.85% to 1.2% is in the top ten. The sample in question was CD4+ T cells from blood, obtained before SARS-CoV-2 vaccination. These receptors were collected from a human donor who had recovered from COVID-19.

This chain joins TRBV28 and TRBJ2-4; 7 bases agree with TRBD1. The CDR3 spans 16 residues. Unmatched junction bases numbered 10, after V lost 6 bases and J lost 2 bases. CDR1 is MDHEN, CDR2 SYDVKM, per germline. The CDR3 loop reads CASSLGGANPKNIQYF. CDR3 sequence (DNA): TGTGCCAGCAGCCTAGGGGGCGCGAACCCCAAAAACATTCAGTACTTC.

The table lists this clonotype with a few counts. The V and J genes are TRBV20-1 and TRBJ1-2, with TRBD1 matching over 7 bases. The V and J ends lost 5 bases and 8 bases, in that order; junction bases with no gene match: 11. CDR1 and CDR2 (germline): DFQATT, SNEGSKA (reference sequence). The CDR3 is 13 residues long. CDR3 region: CSAVTGVAGGYTF. CDR3 in DNA: TGCAGTGCTGTAACAGGGGTGGCCGGGGGCTACACCTTC.

This clonotype was counted between two and nine times. The V gene is TRBV23-1, the J gene TRBJ2-5; 8 bases agree with TRBD1. TRBV23-1 is sorted into the ORF group, with uncertain function. J lost 4 bases, V lost 3 bases, and 4 bases had no gene match. The CDR3 length is 14 residues. CDR3 DNA sequence: TGCGCCAGCAGTCACCCCGGGACAGGAGAGACCCAGTACTTC. Translation gives CASSHPGTGETQYF.

The chain recombines TRBV20-1 with TRBJ2-3; 8 nucleotides match TRBD2. The V gene end was trimmed by 6 bases and the J gene end by 2 bases; junction bases not matched to a gene: 4. Germline V gives CDR1 DFQATT, CDR2 SNEGSKA (reference sequence). This CDR3 has 13 residues. This CDR3 reads CSATTSVTDTQYF. As DNA, the CDR3 is TGCAGTGCGACGACTAGCGTCACAGATACGCAGTATTTT.

DNA for the CDR3: TGTGCCAGCAGTTTAAGCGGGATGTTAAAGTCCTACGAGCAGTACTTC. Translated, it gives CASSLSGMLKSYEQYF. The rearrangement joins TRBV27 to TRBJ2-7; TRBD2 agrees at 7 bases. Per the germline V gene, CDR1 is MNHEY and CDR2 is SMNVEV (reference sequence). The trim removed 2 bases at V and 1 base at J, leaving 8 bases unmatched. The CDR3 contains 16 residues.

There are a few counts of this clonotype. The chain carries TRBV20-1 and TRBJ1-6; D is uncertain. This CDR3 has 15 residues. V lost 1 base and J lost 6, with 13 bases in between. Germline V gene sequence: CDR1 DFQATT, CDR2 SNEGSKA (reference sequence). The CDR3 is CSARAGPPANSPLHF. Here the CDR3 DNA reads TGCAGTGCTAGAGCCGGTCCTCCGGCTAATTCACCCCTCCACTTT.

By sample share, this clonotype is medium-sized. This chain uses TRBV6-5 with TRBJ1-5; D is unresolved. V was pared by 4 bases and J by 3 bases, with 10 bases between. The CDR3 runs 14 residues. The germline CDR1 and CDR2 sequences are MNHEY and SVGAGI. Here the CDR3 reads CASSSGAFNQPQHF. The CDR3 nucleotides read TGTGCCAGCAGTTCGGGAGCCTTCAATCAGCCCCAGCATTTT.

The chain joins TRBV7-2 to TRBJ2-3, with 7 bases matching TRBD1. CDR1 is SGHTA, CDR2 FQGNSA, per germline. The CDR3 loop spans 15 amino acids. With 5 bases clipped from V and 7 bases from J, the junction kept 12 bases outside the gene matches. CDR3 coding DNA: TGTGCCAGCAGCGTACGACAGGGTGGGGTTTATACGCAGTATTTT. This encodes CASSVRQGGVYTQYF. Looking up the rest from reference TRBV7-2 and TRBJ2-3 gives the full variable domain: GAGVSQSPSNKVTEKGKDVELRCDPISGHTALYWYRQSLGQGLEFLIYFQGNSAPDKSGLPSDRFSAERTGGSVSTLTIQRTQQEDSAVYLCASSVRQGGVYTQYFGPGTRLTVL.

The chain combines TRBV7-2 with TRBJ2-2; D is ambiguous. This CDR3 comprises 16 residues. Germline CDR1 reads SGHTA; CDR2 reads FQGNSA. V was trimmed by 1 base and J by 0 bases, leaving 9 bases between them. CDR3 in amino acids: CASSLVGRTNTGELFF. The DNA of the CDR3 is TGTGCCAGCAGCTTAGTAGGGCGGACGAACACCGGGGAGCTGTTTTTT. Complete variable domain (other parts from reference TRBV7-2 and TRBJ2-2): GAGVSQSPSNKVTEKGKDVELRCDPISGHTALYWYRQSLGQGLEFLIYFQGNSAPDKSGLPSDRFSAERTGGSVSTLTIQRTQQEDSAVYLCASSLVGRTNTGELFFGEGSRLTVL.

The chain joins TRBV28 to TRBJ1-2; maybe TRBD1 (6 bases). The CDR3 covers 13 residues. CDR1 MDHEN and CDR2 SYDVKM come from the germline V gene. Trimming pared 9 bases from V and 4 bases from J, leaving 15 bases between. The CDR3 is CASQTQGTYGYTF. The DNA for the CDR3 is TGTGCCAGTCAGACGCAGGGGACCTATGGCTACACCTTC.

The V and J genes are TRBV6-1 and TRBJ1-2, with a tentative D call TRBD1 (6 bases). Germline V gene lookup returns CDR1 MNHNS and CDR2 SASEGT. Trimming removed 6 bases from V and 5 bases from J, with 16 bases in between. The CDR3 totals 14 residues. The CDR3 loop is CASREGGTEYGYTF. CDR3 nucleotide sequence: TGTGCCAGCAGGGAGGGGGGGACGGAGTATGGCTACACCTTC.

The genes are TRBV7-9 and TRBJ2-7, with 7 bases matching TRBD1. CDR3 length: 16 residues. Germline-derived CDR1 and CDR2 are SEHNR and FQNEAQ (reference sequence). V gave up 4 bases and J gave up 7 bases; unmatched junction bases: 16. The DNA for the CDR3 is TGTGCCAGCAGCTCCACCAAGAGACAGGGAAATGGGGAGCAGTACTTC. This gives the protein CASSSTKRQGNGEQYF.

The chain employs TRBV27 and TRBJ2-2; TRBD2 agrees at 9 bases. The CDR3 has 15 residues. With V trimmed by 4 bases and J by 5 bases, 5 bases remained unmatched. Per the germline V gene, CDR1 is MNHEY and CDR2 is SMNVEV (reference sequence). CDR3 amino acids: CASSSNSGRTGELFF. The CDR3 coding sequence is TGTGCCAGCAGTTCGAATAGCGGGAGAACCGGGGAGCTGTTTTTT.

This clonotype has just a few counts. This rearrangement joins TRBV24-1 to TRBJ2-5; 11 bases match TRBD2. The CDR3 is made up of 16 amino acids. After removal of 3 bases from V and 1 base from J, the junction contained 3 bases not matched to a gene. CDR1 is KGHDR, CDR2 SFDVKD, per germline. The CDR3 reads CATSDTSGRSQETQYF. The CDR3 DNA follows: TGTGCCACCAGTGATACTAGCGGGAGAAGCCAAGAGACCCAGTACTTC.

The rearrangement links TRBV27 to TRBJ2-1, with 10 positions matching TRBD1. After removal of 2 bases from V and 6 bases from J, the junction contained 4 bases not matched to a gene. Germline assignment: CDR1 MNHEY and CDR2 SMNVEV (reference sequence). The CDR3 loop spans 15 amino acids. This chain's CDR3 is CASSLPGTGVNEQFF. The DNA of the CDR3 is TGTGCCAGCAGTTTACCCGGGACAGGGGTCAATGAGCAGTTCTTC.

The J gene is TRBJ2-2, the V gene TRBV7-3; no clear D. The CDR3 runs to 12 residues. CDR1 and CDR2 from the germline V gene are SGHTA and FQGTGA. Trimming removed 6 bases from V and 2 bases from J, with 4 bases in between. The DNA of the CDR3 is TGTGCCAGCAGTTCAAACACCGGGGAGCTGTTTTTT. It encodes CASSSNTGELFF. The full variable domain, completed using reference TRBV7-3 and TRBJ2-2, is GAGVSQTPSNKVTEKGKYVELRCDPISGHTALYWYRQSLGQGPEFLIYFQGTGAADDSGLPNDRFFAVRPEGSVSTLKIQRTERGDSAVYLCASSSNTGELFFGEGSRLTVL.

In its sample, this clonotype was seen once. This rearrangement joins TRBV28 to TRBJ1-6; possible D gene TRBD1, 5 bases. This CDR3 region has 16 residues. The germline CDR1 and CDR2 sequences are MDHEN and SYDVKM. Trimming removed 6 bases at V and 10 bases at J, with 22 bases between. The CDR3, as DNA: TGTGCCAGCAGACCCGCCCCCGCGACAGTCAGGTCACCCCTCCACTTT. Encoded protein: CASRPAPATVRSPLHF. Full variable domain (rest looked up from reference TRBV28 and TRBJ1-6): DVKVTQSSRYLVKRTGEKVFLECVQDMDHENMFWYRQDPGLGLRLIYFSYDVKMKEKGDIPEGYSVSREKKERFSLILESASTNQTSMYLCASRPAPATVRSPLHFGNGTRLTVT.

J is TRBJ1-2 and V is TRBV6-2 or TRBV6-3; maybe TRBD1 (5 bases). The CDR3 has 14 amino acids. V lost 6 bases and J lost 0, with 11 bases in between. The germline V gene encodes CDR1 MNHEY and CDR2 SVGEGT. CDR3 sequence reads: CASRGHSTNYGYTF. In DNA, the CDR3 is TGTGCCAGCAGAGGACACTCTACTAACTATGGCTACACCTTC.

This clonotype was observed a handful of times. The V call is TRBV20-1, the J call TRBJ2-5; 8 bases map to TRBD1. J gave up 5 bases and V 3 bases, and 11 bases lay outside the gene matches. Germline assignment: CDR1 DFQATT and CDR2 SNEGSKA (reference sequence). This CDR3 has 15 amino acids. The CDR3 nucleotides read TGCAGTGCTAGCGTAAGACAGGGGAATCGTGAGACCCAGTACTTC. It translates to CSASVRQGNRETQYF.

The chain combines TRBV6-5 with TRBJ1-1; D perhaps matches TRBD1 (5 bases). The CDR3 has 15 amino acids. Between the trimmed V and J ends, which lost 4 bases and 1 base, there was a span of 13 bases. CDR1 is MNHEY, CDR2 SVGAGI, per germline. The DNA of the CDR3 is TGTGCCAGCAGTTCCAACCGGGACGGGAACACTGAAGCTTTCTTT. It translates to CASSSNRDGNTEAFF.

This clonotype was seen more than once but under ten times. CDR3 DNA: TGTGCCAGCAGGGCGACAGCCGGTTGGGAAGATAGCAATCAGCCCCAGCATTTT. Its translation is CASRATAGWEDSNQPQHF. The chain combines TRBV2 with TRBJ1-5; maybe TRBD1 (5 bases). This CDR3 is built from 18 residues. Germline values: CDR1 SNHLY, CDR2 FYNNEI. Trimming shortened V by 6 bases and J by 0 bases, and 21 bases separated the two germline ends.

The chain couples TRBV28 to TRBJ1-6; D uncertain. The CDR3 runs 12 residues. Germline CDR1 is MDHEN and CDR2 is SYDVKM. Trimming stripped 3 bases from V and 7 bases from J, with 4 bases between. This chain's CDR3 is CASSLSNSPLHF. The CDR3, as DNA: TGTGCCAGCAGTTTGTCAAATTCACCCCTCCACTTT.

The chain carries TRBV21-1 and TRBJ2-1; the table's D call, TRBD2, has no DNA check behind it. TRBV21-1 is a pseudogene locus. This CDR3 is 16 amino acids long. In DNA, the CDR3 is TGTGCCAGCAGCAAAGGGAGGGCTAGCTCCTACAATGAGCAGTTCTTC. This encodes CASSKGRASSYNEQFF.

The chain employs TRBV11-2 and TRBJ2-1; tentatively, D is TRBD2 (6 bases). Trimming stripped 0 bases from V and 13 bases from J, with 13 bases between. This CDR3 is built from 13 residues. The germline gives CDR1 SGHAT, CDR2 FQNNGV. The CDR3 DNA reads as TGTGCCAGCAGCTTAGAGTCCGGACTAACCCAGTTCTTC. Encoded protein: CASSLESGLTQFF.

The chain links TRBV20-1 to TRBJ2-2; D possibly corresponds to TRBD1 (6 bases). CDR1 and CDR2 (germline): DFQATT, SNEGSKA (reference sequence). Trimming shortened V by 3 bases and J by 1 base, and 9 bases separated the two germline ends. The length of the CDR3 is 14 residues. Here the CDR3 reads CSASARGNTGELFF. The CDR3 nucleotides are TGCAGTGCTAGCGCCAGGGGGAACACCGGGGAGCTGTTTTTT.

V usage is TRBV9 and J usage is TRBJ2-3; 8 bases are shared with TRBD2. This CDR3 region has 17 residues. Trimming cost V 4 bases and J 4 bases; bases outside gene matches: 14. Germline-derived CDR1 and CDR2 are SGDLS and YYNGEE. CDR3 loop: CASSPHLAGRGADTQYF. The CDR3 DNA sequence: TGTGCCAGCAGCCCACACTTAGCGGGACGTGGGGCAGATACGCAGTATTTT.

This clonotype was seen a few times. CDR3 DNA sequence: TGTGCCAGCTCACTAGCGCCGAACGAGCAGTACTTC. Its protein is CASSLAPNEQYF. The chain employs TRBV7-6 and TRBJ2-7; 7 nucleotides line up with TRBD2. This CDR3 is 12 amino acids long. V lost 8 bases to trimming and J lost 5 bases; unmatched junction nucleotides: 6. Germline assignment: CDR1 SGHVS and CDR2 FNYEAQ.

The chain combines TRBV20-1 with TRBJ2-2; TRBD2 matches 7 bases. V gave up 6 bases and J gave up 5 bases; unmatched junction bases: 15. The CDR3 totals 16 residues. Germline CDR1 DFQATT, CDR2 SNEGSKA (reference sequence). The CDR3 reads CSARGASGAGTGELFF. The DNA of the CDR3 is TGCAGTGCGCGTGGTGCTAGCGGAGCCGGAACCGGGGAGCTGTTTTTT.

The CDR3 bases are TGTGCCAGCAGCTTAAATACAGGGGGGAACACTGAAGCTTTCTTT. Translating it yields CASSLNTGGNTEAFF. The genes are TRBV7-3 and TRBJ1-1; TRBD1 agrees at 8 bases. Losses at the gene ends were 1 base for V and 1 base for J; bases not matched to a gene: 2. Germline V gene lookup returns CDR1 SGHTA and CDR2 FQGTGA. This CDR3 contains 15 residues.

This clonotype turned up a few times. This chain uses TRBV2 with TRBJ2-5, with TRBD1 matching over 7 bases. The junction had 4 bases not matched to a gene; V was cut back by 5 bases and J by 1 base. The CDR3 runs to 14 residues. Looked up from germline, CDR1 is SNHLY and CDR2 is FYNNEI. The CDR3 reads CASSTRQGQETQYF. For the CDR3, the DNA is TGTGCCAGCAGTACTAGACAGGGCCAAGAGACCCAGTACTTC.

The table lists this clonotype with a few counts. The chain uses TRBV5-4 and TRBJ1-2, with D maybe TRBD1 (5 bases). Trimming left V 0 bases short and J 4 bases short, with 10 bases between. The CDR3 has 14 residues. Germline V gene data show CDR1 as SGHNT and CDR2 as YYREEE (reference sequence). In nucleotides, the CDR3 is TGTGCCAGCAGCTTGGCCTCACAGGTCTATGGCTACACCTTC. This codes for CASSLASQVYGYTF.

The genes are TRBV19 and TRBJ2-2, with a tentative D call TRBD2 (5 bases). V lost 5 bases, J lost 0 bases, and 10 bases lay in between. Per germline, CDR1 LNHDA and CDR2 SQIVND (reference sequence). The CDR3 extends over 15 amino acids. The CDR3 region is CASSQPGANTGELFF. Here the CDR3 DNA reads TGTGCCAGTAGTCAACCCGGGGCGAACACCGGGGAGCTGTTTTTT.